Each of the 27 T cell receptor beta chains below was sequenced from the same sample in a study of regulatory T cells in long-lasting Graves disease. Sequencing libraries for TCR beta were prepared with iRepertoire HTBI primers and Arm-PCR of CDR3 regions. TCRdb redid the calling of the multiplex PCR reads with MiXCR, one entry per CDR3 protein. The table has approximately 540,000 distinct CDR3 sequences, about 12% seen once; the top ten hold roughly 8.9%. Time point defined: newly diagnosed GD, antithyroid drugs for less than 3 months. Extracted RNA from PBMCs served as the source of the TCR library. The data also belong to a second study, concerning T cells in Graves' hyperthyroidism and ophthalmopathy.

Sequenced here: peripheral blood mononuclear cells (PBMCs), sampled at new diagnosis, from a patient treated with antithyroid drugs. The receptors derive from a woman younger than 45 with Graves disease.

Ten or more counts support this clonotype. CDR3 sequence reads: CAWSVRVVDTQYF. The CDR3 DNA is TGTGCCTGGAGTGTAAGGGTAGTGGATACGCAGTATTTT. This chain uses TRBV30 with TRBJ2-3; D is ambiguous. Trimming cost V 0 bases and J 6 bases, with 10 bases left between them. This CDR3 contains 13 residues. Germline-derived CDR1 and CDR2 are GTSNPN and SVGIG (reference sequence).

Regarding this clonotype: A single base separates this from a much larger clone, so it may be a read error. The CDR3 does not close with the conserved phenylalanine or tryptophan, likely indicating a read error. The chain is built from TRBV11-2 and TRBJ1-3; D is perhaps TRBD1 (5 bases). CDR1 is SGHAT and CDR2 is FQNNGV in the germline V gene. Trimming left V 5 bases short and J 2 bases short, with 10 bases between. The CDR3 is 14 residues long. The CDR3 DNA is TGTGCCAGCAGCCGAGGGACTGCTGGAAACACCATATATCTT. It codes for CASSRGTAGNTIYL.

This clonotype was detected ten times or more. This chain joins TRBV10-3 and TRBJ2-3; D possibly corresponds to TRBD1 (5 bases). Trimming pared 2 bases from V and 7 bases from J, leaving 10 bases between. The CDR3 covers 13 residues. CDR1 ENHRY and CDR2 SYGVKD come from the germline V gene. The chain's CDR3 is CAISEGRGNTQYF. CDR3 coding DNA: TGTGCCATCAGTGAGGGAAGGGGAAATACGCAGTATTTT.

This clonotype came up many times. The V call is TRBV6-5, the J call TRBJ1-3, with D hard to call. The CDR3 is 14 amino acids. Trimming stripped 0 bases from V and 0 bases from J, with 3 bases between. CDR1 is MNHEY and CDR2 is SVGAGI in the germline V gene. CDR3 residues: CASSYSVSGNTIYF. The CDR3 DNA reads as TGTGCCAGCAGTTACTCGGTCTCTGGAAACACCATATATTTT.

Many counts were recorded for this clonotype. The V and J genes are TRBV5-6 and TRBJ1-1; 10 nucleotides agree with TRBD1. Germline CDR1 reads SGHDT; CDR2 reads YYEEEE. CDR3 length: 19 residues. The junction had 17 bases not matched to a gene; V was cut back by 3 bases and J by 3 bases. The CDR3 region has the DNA TGTGCCAGCAGCTCAAGTTTCGGGACAGGGGATGGTATGGACACTGAAGCTTTCTTT. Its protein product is CASSSSFGTGDGMDTEAFF.

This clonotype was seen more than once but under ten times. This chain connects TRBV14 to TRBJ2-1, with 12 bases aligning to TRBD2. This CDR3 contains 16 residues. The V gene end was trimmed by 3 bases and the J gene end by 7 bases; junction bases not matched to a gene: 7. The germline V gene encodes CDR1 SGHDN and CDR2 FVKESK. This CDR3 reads CASSQLELAGGNEQFF. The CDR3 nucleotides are TGTGCCAGCAGCCAGCTTGAACTAGCGGGAGGAAATGAGCAGTTCTTC.

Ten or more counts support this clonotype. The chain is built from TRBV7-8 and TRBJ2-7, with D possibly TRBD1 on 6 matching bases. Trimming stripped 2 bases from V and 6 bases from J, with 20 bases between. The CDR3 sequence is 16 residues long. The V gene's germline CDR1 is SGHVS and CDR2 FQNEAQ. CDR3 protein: CASSLTPRDLRGEQYF. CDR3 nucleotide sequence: TGTGCCAGCAGCTTAACCCCAAGGGATCTCAGGGGCGAGCAGTACTTC. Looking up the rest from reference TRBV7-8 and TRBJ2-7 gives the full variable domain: GAGVSQSPRYKVAKRGQDVALRCDPISGHVSLFWYQQALGQGPEFLTYFQNEAQLDKSGLPSDRFFAERPEGSVSTLKIQRTQQEDSAVYLCASSLTPRDLRGEQYFGPGTRLTVT.

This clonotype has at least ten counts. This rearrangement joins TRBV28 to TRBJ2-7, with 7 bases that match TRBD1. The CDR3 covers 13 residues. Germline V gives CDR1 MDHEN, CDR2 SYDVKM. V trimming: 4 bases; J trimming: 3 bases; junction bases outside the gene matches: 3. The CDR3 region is CASSSGQLYEQYF. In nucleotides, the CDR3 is TGTGCCAGCAGTTCGGGACAGCTCTACGAGCAGTACTTC.

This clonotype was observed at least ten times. The CDR3 DNA is TGCAGTGCTAGAAGGACAGGGTCCTACAATGAGCAGTTCTTC. Encoded protein: CSARRTGSYNEQFF. The chain joins TRBV20-1 to TRBJ2-1, with TRBD1 matching over 8 bases. Losses at the gene ends were 2 bases for V and 1 base for J; bases not matched to a gene: 1. Germline V gene data show CDR1 as DFQATT and CDR2 as SNEGSKA (reference sequence). This CDR3 is 14 amino acids long.

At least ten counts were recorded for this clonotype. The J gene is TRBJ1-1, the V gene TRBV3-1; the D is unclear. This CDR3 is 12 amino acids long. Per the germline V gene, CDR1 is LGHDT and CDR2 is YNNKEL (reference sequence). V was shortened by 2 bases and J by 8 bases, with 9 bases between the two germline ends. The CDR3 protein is CASSQSRREAFF. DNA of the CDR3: TGTGCCAGCAGCCAATCTCGCAGGGAAGCTTTCTTT. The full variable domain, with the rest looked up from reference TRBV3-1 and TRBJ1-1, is DTAVSQTPKYLVTQMGNDKSIKCEQNLGHDTMYWYKQDSKKFLKIMFSYNNKELIINETVPNRFSPKSPDKAHLNLHINSLELGDSAVYFCASSQSRREAFFGQGTRLTVV.

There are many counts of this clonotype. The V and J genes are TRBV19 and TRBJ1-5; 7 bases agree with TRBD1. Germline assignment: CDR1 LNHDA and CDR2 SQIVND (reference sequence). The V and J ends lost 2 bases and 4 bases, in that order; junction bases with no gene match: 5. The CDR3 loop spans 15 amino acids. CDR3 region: CASSIWDSPNQPQHF. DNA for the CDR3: TGTGCCAGTAGTATATGGGACAGCCCGAATCAGCCCCAGCATTTT.

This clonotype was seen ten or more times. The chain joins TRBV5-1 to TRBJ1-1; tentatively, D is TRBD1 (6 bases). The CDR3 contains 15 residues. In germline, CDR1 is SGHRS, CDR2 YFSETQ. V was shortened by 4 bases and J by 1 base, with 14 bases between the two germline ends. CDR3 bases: TGCGCCAGCAGCCAAGAGGGGGGGGCGAACACTGAAGCTTTCTTT. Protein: CASSQEGGANTEAFF.

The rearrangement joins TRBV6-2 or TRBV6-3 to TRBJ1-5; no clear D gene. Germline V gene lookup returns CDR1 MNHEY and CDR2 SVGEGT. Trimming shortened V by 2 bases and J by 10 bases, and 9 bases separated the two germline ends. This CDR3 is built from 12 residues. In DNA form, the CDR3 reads TGTGCCAGCAGTTACCGGGAGAGCCCCCAGCATTTT. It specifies CASSYRESPQHF.

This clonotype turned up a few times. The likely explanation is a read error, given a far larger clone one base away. CDR3 protein: CASSPPSTYNEQYF. The CDR3 DNA reads as TGTGCCAGCTCCCCACCTTCAACCTACAATGAGCAGTACTTC. The chain has TRBV18 and TRBJ2-4, with D hard to call. This CDR3 region has 14 residues. Germline CDR1 KGHSH, CDR2 LQKENI.

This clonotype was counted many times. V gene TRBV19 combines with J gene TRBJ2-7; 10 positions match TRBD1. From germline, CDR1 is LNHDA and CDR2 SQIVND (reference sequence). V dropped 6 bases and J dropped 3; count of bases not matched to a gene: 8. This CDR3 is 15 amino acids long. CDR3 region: CASRPAGTGDYEQYF. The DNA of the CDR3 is TGTGCCAGTAGACCCGCCGGGACAGGGGACTACGAGCAGTACTTC.

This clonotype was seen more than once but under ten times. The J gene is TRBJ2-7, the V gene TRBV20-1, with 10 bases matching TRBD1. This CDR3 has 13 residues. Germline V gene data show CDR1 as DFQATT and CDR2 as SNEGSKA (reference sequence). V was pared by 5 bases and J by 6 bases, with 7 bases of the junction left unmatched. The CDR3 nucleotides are TGCAGTGCTCTTGGGACAGGGGCTTTCGAGCAGTACTTC. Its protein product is CSALGTGAFEQYF.

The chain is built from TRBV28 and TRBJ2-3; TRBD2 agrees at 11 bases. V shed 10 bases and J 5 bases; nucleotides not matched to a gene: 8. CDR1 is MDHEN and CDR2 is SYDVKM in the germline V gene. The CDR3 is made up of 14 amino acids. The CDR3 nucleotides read TGTGCCACAGGGGGGACTAGCGGAGGAGATACGCAGTATTTT. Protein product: CATGGTSGGDTQYF.

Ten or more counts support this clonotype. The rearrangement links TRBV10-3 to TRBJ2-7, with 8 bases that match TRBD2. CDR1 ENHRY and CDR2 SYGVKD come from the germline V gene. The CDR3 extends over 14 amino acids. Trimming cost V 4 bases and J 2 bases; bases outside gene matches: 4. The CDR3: CAISAAGGPYEQYF. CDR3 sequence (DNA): TGTGCCATCAGTGCCGCGGGAGGCCCCTACGAGCAGTACTTC.

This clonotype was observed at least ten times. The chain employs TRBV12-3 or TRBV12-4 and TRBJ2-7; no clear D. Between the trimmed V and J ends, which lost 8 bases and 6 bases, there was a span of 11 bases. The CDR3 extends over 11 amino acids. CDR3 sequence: CASGSMGEQYF. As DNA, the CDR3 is TGTGCCAGCGGGTCTATGGGCGAGCAGTACTTC.

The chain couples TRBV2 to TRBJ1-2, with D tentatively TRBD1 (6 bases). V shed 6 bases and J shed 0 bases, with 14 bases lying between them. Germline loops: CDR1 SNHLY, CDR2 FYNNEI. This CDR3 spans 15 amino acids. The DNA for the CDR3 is TGTGCCAGCAGCCTCCGGACAGCTTCTAACTATGGCTACACCTTC. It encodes CASSLRTASNYGYTF.

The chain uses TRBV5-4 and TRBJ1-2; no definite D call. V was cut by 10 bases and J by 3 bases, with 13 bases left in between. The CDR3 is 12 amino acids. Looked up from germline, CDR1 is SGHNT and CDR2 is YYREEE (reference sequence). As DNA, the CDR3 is TGTGCCGAGGGAGCAGACCACTATGGCTACACCTTC. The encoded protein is CAEGADHYGYTF. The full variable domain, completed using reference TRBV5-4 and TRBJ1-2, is ETGVTQSPTHLIKTRGQQVTLRCSSQSGHNTVSWYQQALGQGPQFIFQYYREEENGRGNFPPRFSGLQFPNYSSELNVNALELDDSALYLCAEGADHYGYTFGSGTRLTVV.

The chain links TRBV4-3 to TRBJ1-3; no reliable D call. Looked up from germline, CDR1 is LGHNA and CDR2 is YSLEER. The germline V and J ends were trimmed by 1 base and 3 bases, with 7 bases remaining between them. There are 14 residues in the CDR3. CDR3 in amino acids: CASSQVGFGNTIYF. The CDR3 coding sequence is TGCGCCAGCAGCCAAGTAGGGTTTGGAAACACCATATATTTT.

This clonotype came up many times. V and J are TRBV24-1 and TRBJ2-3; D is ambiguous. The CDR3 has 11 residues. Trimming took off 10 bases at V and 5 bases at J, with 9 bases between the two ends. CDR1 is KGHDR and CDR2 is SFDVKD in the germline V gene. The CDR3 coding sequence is TGTGCCACGGCTAGAGGAGATACGCAGTATTTT. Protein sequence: CATARGDTQYF.

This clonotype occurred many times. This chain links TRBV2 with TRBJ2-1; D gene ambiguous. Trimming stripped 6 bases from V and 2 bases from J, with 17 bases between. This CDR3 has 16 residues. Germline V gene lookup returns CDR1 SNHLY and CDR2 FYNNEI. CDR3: CASSEFLWAAYNEQFF. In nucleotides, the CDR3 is TGTGCCAGCAGCGAGTTCCTCTGGGCGGCCTACAATGAGCAGTTCTTC.

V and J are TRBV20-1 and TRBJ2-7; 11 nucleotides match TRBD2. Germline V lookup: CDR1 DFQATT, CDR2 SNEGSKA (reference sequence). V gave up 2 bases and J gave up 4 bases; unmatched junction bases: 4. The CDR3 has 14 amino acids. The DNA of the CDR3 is TGCAGTGCTAGATTTGGGACTAGCGGTTACGAGCAGTACTTC. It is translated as CSARFGTSGYEQYF.

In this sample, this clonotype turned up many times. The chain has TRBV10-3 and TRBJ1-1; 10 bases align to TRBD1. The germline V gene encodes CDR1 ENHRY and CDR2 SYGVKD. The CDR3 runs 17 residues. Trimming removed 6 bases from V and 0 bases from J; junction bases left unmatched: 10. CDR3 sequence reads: CAIRGGQGQGMNTEAFF. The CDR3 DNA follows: TGTGCCATCAGGGGGGGACAGGGGCAGGGGATGAACACTGAAGCTTTCTTT.

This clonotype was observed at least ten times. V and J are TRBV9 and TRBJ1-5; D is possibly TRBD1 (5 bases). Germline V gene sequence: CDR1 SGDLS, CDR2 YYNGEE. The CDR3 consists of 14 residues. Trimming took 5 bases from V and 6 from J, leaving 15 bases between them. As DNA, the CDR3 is TGTGCCAGCAGTTTAGGAGAGAGGGGTCAGCCCCAGCATTTT. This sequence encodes CASSLGERGQPQHF.